Shown below are 20 T cell receptor beta chains from a single sample sequenced in a study of blood T cell repertoires in COVID-19. Using immunoSEQ multiplex PCR, the repertoire was profiled, and TCRdb retains in-frame clones only, with some absent. The sample records 190,000 or so clones, approximately 84% being singletons. The specimen was peripheral blood. Every receptor here comes from a human donor with acute or convalescent COVID-19. The donor label of this sample is uncertain.

This clone was detected a few times. Other DNA sequences of this sample code for an identical CDR3. This rearrangement joins TRBV7-9 to TRBJ2-7, with TRBD1 matching 7 bases. The CDR3 has 14 residues. V shed 11 bases and J 0 bases; nucleotides not matched to a gene: 10. CDR1 is SEHNR, CDR2 FQNEAQ, per germline (reference sequence). The CDR3 DNA reads as TGTGCCGTCGAACCGGGGACAGCCTCCTACGAGCAGTACTTC. Translation: CAVEPGTASYEQYF.

This clone was observed once. The rearrangement joins TRBV7-2 to TRBJ1-2, with D uncertain. Trimming removed 6 bases at V and 2 bases at J, with 13 bases between. Per the germline V gene, CDR1 is SGHTA and CDR2 is FQGNSA. CDR3 size: 14 residues. CDR3 in DNA: TGTGCCAGCAGTTCCCTGGGTAGCAACTATGGCTACACCTTC. It is translated as CASSSLGSNYGYTF.

This clone was detected only once. The chain carries TRBV7-8 and TRBJ2-2, with 7 nucleotides matching TRBD2. Germline V gene sequence: CDR1 SGHVS, CDR2 FQNEAQ. The CDR3 length is 15 residues. The J segment lost 1 base and the V segment lost 7 bases, leaving 6 bases of the junction unmatched. CDR3 amino acids: CASKAGTVNTGELFF. The CDR3 coding sequence is TGTGCCAGCAAAGCGGGGACTGTGAACACCGGGGAGCTGTTTTTT.

The chain carries TRBV7-3 and TRBJ2-5, with D possibly being TRBD2 (7 bases). The germline gives CDR1 SGHTA, CDR2 FQGTGA. The CDR3 has 14 amino acids. V was cut by 2 bases and J by 4 bases, with 11 bases left in between. The CDR3 loop is CASSLGGAGETQYF. CDR3 coding DNA: TGTGCCAGCAGCTTAGGGGGGGCCGGAGAGACCCAGTACTTC.

In DNA form, the CDR3 reads TGTGCCAGCAGCTCAGGGACAGGGTTGCAGCCCCAGCATTTT. Translation gives CASSSGTGLQPQHF. The chain recombines TRBV7-2 with TRBJ1-5, with 9 nucleotides matching TRBD1. Germline lookup yields CDR1 SGHTA and CDR2 FQGNSA. With V trimmed by 4 bases and J by 7 bases, 5 bases remained unmatched. This CDR3 has 14 residues.

This chain joins TRBV10-1 and TRBJ2-7, with 7 bases that match TRBD1. Germline V gene lookup returns CDR1 WNHNN and CDR2 SYGVQD (reference sequence). The CDR3 extends over 15 amino acids. J gave up 0 bases and V 5 bases, and 7 bases lay outside the gene matches. The CDR3 here is CASSPGQDHSYEQYF. The CDR3 region has the DNA TGCGCCAGCAGTCCCGGACAGGACCACTCCTACGAGCAGTACTTC.

The chain uses TRBV5-6 and TRBJ2-2; 9 nucleotides match TRBD1. After removal of 4 bases from V and 6 bases from J, the junction contained 7 bases not matched to a gene. Germline V gene sequence: CDR1 SGHDT, CDR2 YYEEEE. The CDR3 loop spans 15 amino acids. The CDR3 DNA sequence: TGTGCCAGCAGCCTCACAGGGGGCGCGGCCGGGGAGCTGTTTTTT. It is translated as CASSLTGGAAGELFF.

This chain connects TRBV5-3 to TRBJ1-5, with D tentatively TRBD1 (5 bases). TRBV5-3 is assigned to the ORF class and has an uncertain function. Trimming removed 0 bases at V and 5 bases at J, with 9 bases between. CDR3 length: 14 amino acids. DNA for the CDR3: TGTGCCAGAAGCTTGGCGACGGGGGATCAGCCCCAGCATTTT. This encodes CARSLATGDQPQHF.

The V and J genes are TRBV5-1 and TRBJ2-2; 8 bases align to TRBD2. J lost 5 bases, V lost 4 bases, and 1 base had no gene match. Per the germline V gene, CDR1 is SGHRS and CDR2 is YFSETQ. CDR3 length: 13 amino acids. The CDR3 bases are TGCGCCAGCAGCCGGGGGGGAACCGGGGAGCTGTTTTTT. Protein: CASSRGGTGELFF.

The rearrangement uses TRBV7-7 and TRBJ2-1, with unresolved D. This CDR3 has 13 amino acids. V lost 2 bases and J 9 bases, leaving 11 bases between the germline ends. Looked up from germline, CDR1 is SSHAT and CDR2 is FNYEAQ (reference sequence). The CDR3 DNA is TGTGCCAGCAGCTTAACTCGTGGCGGTGAGCAGTTCTTC. Amino acid sequence: CASSLTRGGEQFF.

The J gene is TRBJ1-4, the V gene TRBV19; D gene ambiguous. In germline, CDR1 is LNHDA, CDR2 SQIVND (reference sequence). Trimming left V 5 bases short and J 7 bases short, with 17 bases between. The CDR3 length is 15 residues. In nucleotides, the CDR3 is TGTGCCAGTAGTGCCACAGAAACCATGATTGAAAAACTGTTTTTT. It translates to CASSATETMIEKLFF.

The chain is built from TRBV7-2 and TRBJ1-6; the D is unclear. The CDR3 has 13 residues. Germline CDR1 SGHTA, CDR2 FQGNSA. Trimming cost V 3 bases and J 8 bases, with 8 bases left between them. Written as DNA, the CDR3 is TGTGCCAGCAGCTTCTTGAAGCATTCACCCCTCCACTTT. Translation: CASSFLKHSPLHF.

The chain uses TRBV6-5 and TRBJ2-7, with 12 nucleotides matching TRBD2. There are 14 residues in the CDR3. Per the germline V gene, CDR1 is MNHEY and CDR2 is SVGAGI. V lost 4 bases to trimming and J lost 4 bases; unmatched junction nucleotides: 2. CDR3 protein: CASSSGTSGYEQYF. The CDR3 DNA follows: TGTGCCAGCAGTTCTGGGACTAGCGGGTACGAGCAGTACTTC.

The rearrangement uses TRBV5-6 and TRBJ1-4; a possible D gene is TRBD1 (6 bases). The V and J ends lost 0 bases and 0 bases respectively, with 9 bases between them. The germline CDR1 and CDR2 sequences are SGHDT and YYEEEE. The CDR3 has 16 amino acids. The CDR3: CASSLGGRTTNEKLFF. CDR3 DNA sequence: TGTGCCAGCAGCTTGGGGGGGCGAACAACTAATGAAAAACTGTTTTTT.

The chain employs TRBV5-1 and TRBJ2-5, with D tentatively TRBD2 (5 bases). This CDR3 contains 16 residues. Germline V gives CDR1 SGHRS, CDR2 YFSETQ. Trimming took off 1 base at V and 0 bases at J, with 13 bases between the two ends. In DNA form, the CDR3 reads TGCGCCAGCAGCTTGCCGACTGGACTTAACCAAGAGACCCAGTACTTC. It yields the protein CASSLPTGLNQETQYF. Based on the CDR3 plus reference TRBV5-1 and TRBJ2-5, the full variable domain is KAGVTQTPRYLIKTRGQQVTLSCSPISGHRSVSWYQQTPGQGLQFLFEYFSETQRNKGNFPGRFSGRQFSNSRSEMNVSTLELGDSALYLCASSLPTGLNQETQYFGPGTRLLVL.

This chain joins TRBV5-5 and TRBJ2-3, with 10 bases identical to TRBD1. The junction had 3 bases not matched to a gene; V was cut back by 0 bases and J by 2 bases. Germline CDR1 SGHKS, CDR2 YYEKEE (reference sequence). The CDR3 totals 16 residues. CDR3 in DNA: TGTGCCAGCAGCTTGGGGACAGGGGGTTCCACAGATACGCAGTATTTT. The encoded protein is CASSLGTGGSTDTQYF.

The rearrangement joins TRBV6-5 to TRBJ2-7, with TRBD1 matching over 9 bases. The V and J ends lost 4 bases and 1 base, in that order; junction bases with no gene match: 5. Looked up from germline, CDR1 is MNHEY and CDR2 is SVGAGI. CDR3 length: 15 amino acids. In nucleotides, the CDR3 is TGTGCCAGCAGTTCCCCGACAGGGGGTTCCTACGAGCAGTACTTC. This encodes CASSSPTGGSYEQYF.

This chain connects TRBV29-1 to TRBJ2-2; no clear D. The CDR3 contains 11 residues. V was pared by 7 bases and J by 8 bases, with 11 bases between. CDR1 and CDR2 (germline): SQVTM, ANQGSEA. The CDR3 reads CSAMTWGELFF. The CDR3 DNA is TGCAGCGCCATGACTTGGGGGGAGCTGTTTTTT.

The gene calls are TRBV7-8 and TRBJ1-2; tentative D call: TRBD1 (6 bases). The CDR3 is made up of 13 amino acids. Germline lookup yields CDR1 SGHVS and CDR2 FQNEAQ. V gave up 5 bases and J gave up 2 bases, with 9 bases separating them. The CDR3 sequence is CASSRTANYGYTF. The CDR3 bases are TGTGCCAGCAGCCGGACAGCGAACTATGGCTACACCTTC.

V is TRBV29-1 and J is TRBJ2-1; the match to TRBD2 covers 13 bases. The germline V gene has CDR1 SQVTM and CDR2 ANQGSEA. The V gene end was trimmed by 2 bases and the J gene end by 7 bases; junction bases not matched to a gene: 14. The CDR3 spans 18 residues. CDR3 nucleotide sequence: TGCAGCGTTGAAACCACAGACGGGACTAGCGGGAATGGTAATGAGCAGTTCTTC. Amino acid sequence: CSVETTDGTSGNGNEQFF.